These 30 T cell receptor beta chains came from one sample sequenced in a study of cytomegalovirus exposure and HLA in healthy donors. The PCR contained 60 Vbeta and 13 Jbeta primers. Data came from immunoSEQ multiplex PCR; TCRdb stores just in-frame clones and leaves some out. The sample yields 150,000 to 200,000 clones, around 83% seen once. Sample: PBMCs. All receptors come from a male donor in good health and CMV-seropositive.

The V call is TRBV14, the J call TRBJ1-1; D remains unclear. Germline CDR1 and CDR2: SGHDN and FVKESK. CDR3 length: 13 amino acids. The V end was cut by 4 bases, the J end by 10 bases, with 16 bases between. CDR3 in DNA: TGTGCCAGCAGCCCCACAAGAGAGGTTGGAGCTTTCTTT. The encoded protein is CASSPTREVGAFF.

The chain couples TRBV4-1 to TRBJ1-1; D may be TRBD1 (5 bases). Trimming shortened V by 4 bases and J by 4 bases, and 10 bases separated the two germline ends. Germline assignment: CDR1 MGHRA and CDR2 YSYEKL. This CDR3 region has 13 residues. The CDR3 coding sequence is TGCGCCAGCAGCCGGGGGGAAGGCACTGAAGCTTTCTTT. This codes for CASSRGEGTEAFF.

V usage is TRBV18 and J usage is TRBJ2-7; perhaps TRBD1 as D (5 bases). V lost 3 bases and J 6 bases, leaving 12 bases between the germline ends. CDR1 is KGHSH, CDR2 LQKENI, per germline. The CDR3 contains 13 residues. CDR3 nucleotides: TGTGCCAGCTCACCCTCGGCAGGGTCCGAGCAGTACTTC. It encodes CASSPSAGSEQYF.

V is TRBV30 and J is TRBJ2-5; a weak D match, TRBD2 (6 bases). In germline, CDR1 is GTSNPN, CDR2 SVGIG (reference sequence). CDR3 length: 13 amino acids. Trimming took off 4 bases at V and 3 bases at J, with 12 bases between the two ends. DNA of the CDR3: TGTGCCTGGAACTTCGGCGGGGAAGAGACCCAGTACTTC. Translated: CAWNFGGEETQYF.

The genes are TRBV6-5 and TRBJ2-5, with D perhaps matching TRBD1 (6 bases). Gene TRBJ2-7 matches the end of the DNA better, so the J call may be wrong. Germline CDR1 MNHEY, CDR2 SVGAGI. This CDR3 is built from 13 residues. In DNA form, the CDR3 reads TGTGCCAGCAGTTATAGGGACACCTACGAGCAGTACTTC. It specifies CASSYRDTYEQYF.

V usage is TRBV5-6 and J usage is TRBJ2-1; 9 bases align to TRBD2. V gave up 0 bases and J gave up 3 bases; unmatched junction bases: 4. The CDR3 is 16 amino acids. Germline loops: CDR1 SGHDT, CDR2 YYEEEE. Written as DNA, the CDR3 is TGTGCCAGCAGCTTGGGCCCTAGCGGGGACTACAATGAGCAGTTCTTC. Amino acid sequence: CASSLGPSGDYNEQFF.

The sample holds a few counts of this clone. The chain recombines TRBV5-1 with TRBJ2-7; unclear D gene. Trimming took off 5 bases at V and 2 bases at J, with 11 bases between the two ends. The CDR3 sequence is 13 residues long. Germline lookup yields CDR1 SGHRS and CDR2 YFSETQ. This chain's CDR3 is CASSPAPAYEQYF. The CDR3 DNA is TGCGCCAGCAGTCCCGCTCCGGCCTACGAGCAGTACTTC.

The chain combines TRBV7-8 with TRBJ2-2; TRBD1 agrees at 7 bases. The CDR3 is 17 amino acids. V was pared by 4 bases and J by 7 bases, with 15 bases of the junction left unmatched. Germline loops: CDR1 SGHVS, CDR2 FQNEAQ. The DNA for the CDR3 is TGTGCCAGCAGCTCCCGAACAGGGGTGCCGTGGGGCGGGGAGCTGTTTTTT. It is translated as CASSSRTGVPWGGELFF.

CDR3 protein: CASSFREGRRDTEAFF. CDR3 nucleotides: TGTGCCAGCAGTTTCAGGGAGGGGCGTAGGGACACTGAAGCTTTCTTT. The chain recombines TRBV27 with TRBJ1-1; D is perhaps TRBD1 (5 bases). Germline values: CDR1 MNHEY, CDR2 SMNVEV (reference sequence). This CDR3 has 16 amino acids. The ends were cut back, 3 bases at V and 3 bases at J, with 17 bases in the middle.

This chain connects TRBV7-2 to TRBJ2-1; D not certain. The ends were cut back, 5 bases at V and 0 bases at J, with 11 bases in the middle. Germline V gives CDR1 SGHTA, CDR2 FQGNSA. This CDR3 is built from 15 residues. For the CDR3, the DNA is TGTGCCAGCAGCACCGATCCTAACTCCTACAATGAGCAGTTCTTC. Protein sequence: CASSTDPNSYNEQFF.

The chain joins TRBV5-4 to TRBJ2-1; TRBD1 is a possible D gene (6 bases). CDR1 and CDR2 (germline): SGHNT, YYREEE (reference sequence). The CDR3 runs to 15 residues. Trimming pared 5 bases from V and 3 bases from J, leaving 15 bases between. CDR3 sequence (DNA): TGTGCCAGCAGAGCTGCGACAGGCCTCTACAATGAGCAGTTCTTC. Its translation is CASRAATGLYNEQFF.

The chain uses TRBV9 and TRBJ2-5, with a possible D match to TRBD1 (5 bases). The CDR3 runs 15 residues. Germline CDR1 reads SGDLS; CDR2 reads YYNGEE. Between the trimmed V and J ends, which lost 0 bases and 0 bases, there was a span of 9 bases. This CDR3 reads CASSVDVTDQETQYF. The CDR3 nucleotides are TGTGCCAGCAGCGTAGATGTGACAGACCAAGAGACCCAGTACTTC.

The chain combines TRBV9 with TRBJ1-2; D possibly corresponds to TRBD1 (5 bases). V lost 2 bases to trimming and J lost 4 bases, with 18 bases between them. The CDR3 runs 16 residues. Germline V lookup: CDR1 SGDLS, CDR2 YYNGEE. Here the CDR3 reads CASSVGGAETLYGYTF. The CDR3 DNA follows: TGTGCCAGCAGCGTGGGAGGGGCAGAAACCCTCTATGGCTACACCTTC.

This clone was seen only once. The V call is TRBV7-9, the J call TRBJ1-5; 11 bases are a match to TRBD1. CDR1 and CDR2 (germline): SEHNR, FQNEAQ (reference sequence). The CDR3 has 14 residues. With V trimmed by 5 bases and J by 8 bases, 5 bases remained unmatched. The CDR3 is CASSMGQGGEPQHF. The DNA for the CDR3 is TGTGCCAGCAGCATGGGACAGGGGGGAGAGCCCCAGCATTTT.

V and J are TRBV15 and TRBJ2-1; TRBD2 matches 8 bases. Germline trimming cut 3 bases from V and 8 bases from J; bases unmatched to any gene: 0. CDR1 LNHNV and CDR2 YYDKDF come from the germline V gene (reference sequence). This CDR3 has 12 amino acids. DNA of the CDR3: TGTGCCACCAGCAGGCGGGGGGATGAGCAGTTCTTC. The encoded protein is CATSRRGDEQFF. The full variable domain, completed using reference TRBV15 and TRBJ2-1, is DAMVIQNPRYQVTQFGKPVTLSCSQTLNHNVMYWYQQKSSQAPKLLFHYYDKDFNNEADTPDNFQSRRPNTSFCFLDIRSPGLGDTAMYLCATSRRGDEQFFGPGTRLTVL.

The V call is TRBV5-1, the J call TRBJ2-1; tentative D call: TRBD1 (5 bases). CDR1 SGHRS and CDR2 YFSETQ come from the germline V gene. Trimming took off 2 bases at V and 5 bases at J, with 8 bases between the two ends. The CDR3 is 13 amino acids. CDR3 nucleotide sequence: TGCGCCAGCAGCTTCTGGGGCCACAATGAGCAGTTCTTC. This encodes CASSFWGHNEQFF.

The rearrangement links TRBV5-8 to TRBJ1-2; no reliable D call. This CDR3 region has 13 residues. Germline V gene data show CDR1 as SGHTS and CDR2 as YDEGEE. Trimming removed 1 base at V and 2 bases at J, with 6 bases between. The CDR3, as DNA: TGTGCCAGCAGCTTGTTACTGAACTATGGCTACACCTTC. It encodes CASSLLLNYGYTF.

The chain links TRBV19 to TRBJ2-7; possibly TRBD1 for D (5 bases). Germline CDR1 reads LNHDA; CDR2 reads SQIVND (reference sequence). V lost 1 base and J 4 bases, leaving 11 bases between the germline ends. The length of the CDR3 is 14 residues. CDR3: CASSIGGSGYEQYF. For the CDR3, the DNA is TGTGCCAGTAGTATAGGGGGCTCCGGTTACGAGCAGTACTTC.

The V call is TRBV7-2, the J call TRBJ1-2; TRBD1 aligns across 7 bases. The CDR3 is 12 amino acids. V shed 4 bases, J shed 6 bases, and the junction held 2 bases outside the gene matches. The germline V gene encodes CDR1 SGHTA and CDR2 FQGNSA. CDR3 DNA sequence: TGTGCCAGCAGCTCCACAGGGGATGGCTACACCTTC. This codes for CASSSTGDGYTF.

The V and J genes are TRBV28 and TRBJ2-3; D may be TRBD2 (5 bases). CDR3 size: 15 residues. The V gene's germline CDR1 is MDHEN and CDR2 SYDVKM. V gave up 7 bases and J gave up 4 bases, with 18 bases separating them. CDR3 region: CASIPPASNADTQYF. CDR3 nucleotides: TGTGCCAGCATCCCCCCGGCTAGCAACGCAGATACGCAGTATTTT.

Regarding this clone: The junction does not match germline at one end; this may be a read error. V is TRBV4-1 and J is TRBJ2-6; a possible D gene is TRBD1 (5 bases). The germline CDR1 and CDR2 sequences are MGHRA and YSYEKL. The CDR3 length is 15 residues. The CDR3 region has the DNA TGCGCCAGCAGCCAAGTCCCCTCTGGGGCCAACGGCCTGACTTTC. This translates into CASSQVPSGANGLTF.

The J gene is TRBJ2-7, the V gene TRBV10-1, with 8 bases that match TRBD2. V shed 3 bases and J 9 bases; nucleotides not matched to a gene: 7. The CDR3 totals 13 residues. Germline-derived CDR1 and CDR2 are WNHNN and SYGVQD (reference sequence). CDR3 DNA sequence: TGCGCCAGCAGTGATTGGCGGGGGGAAGTGCAGTACTTC. Protein: CASSDWRGEVQYF.

The chain couples TRBV7-2 to TRBJ2-1, with 9 nucleotides matching TRBD2. The CDR3 length is 15 residues. V shed 5 bases, J shed 0 bases, and the junction held 2 bases outside the gene matches. The germline CDR1 and CDR2 sequences are SGHTA and FQGNSA. The CDR3 DNA reads TGTGCCAGCAGCATTAGCGGGAGCTCCTACAATGAGCAGTTCTTC. This codes for CASSISGSSYNEQFF.

This clone was observed a few times. The gene calls are TRBV27 and TRBJ2-5; D gene uncertain. V dropped 4 bases and J dropped 2 bases, with 11 bases sitting between them. Germline CDR1 reads MNHEY; CDR2 reads SMNVEV (reference sequence). CDR3 length: 14 residues. The CDR3 DNA reads as TGTGCCAGCAGTTCACACACCTGGCAAGAGACCCAGTACTTC. Protein: CASSSHTWQETQYF.

The gene calls are TRBV13 and TRBJ1-1; D unresolved. Trimming left V 5 bases short and J 0 bases short, with 16 bases between. Germline V gives CDR1 PRHDT, CDR2 FYEKMQ (reference sequence). This CDR3 has 16 residues. The CDR3 DNA follows: TGTGCCAGCAGCCCCCGGAGTGGCCGTATGAACACTGAAGCTTTCTTT. Protein product: CASSPRSGRMNTEAFF.

V gene TRBV7-8 combines with J gene TRBJ2-1, with a weak D call TRBD1 (8 bases). CDR1 and CDR2 from the germline V gene are SGHVS and FQNEAQ. This CDR3 is built from 19 residues. V dropped 4 bases and J dropped 0 bases, with 22 bases sitting between them. The CDR3 DNA reads as TGTGCCAGCAGCTCCAGGGGGCGCGGGGGTAGCGGCTCCTACAATGAGCAGTTCTTC. Its protein is CASSSRGRGGSGSYNEQFF. Based on the CDR3 plus reference TRBV7-8 and TRBJ2-1, the full variable domain is GAGVSQSPRYKVAKRGQDVALRCDPISGHVSLFWYQQALGQGPEFLTYFQNEAQLDKSGLPSDRFFAERPEGSVSTLKIQRTQQEDSAVYLCASSSRGRGGSGSYNEQFFGPGTRLTVL.

The V and J genes are TRBV7-9 and TRBJ1-5; weak D call: TRBD1 (5 bases). The germline V gene encodes CDR1 SEHNR and CDR2 FQNEAQ (reference sequence). The CDR3 is 14 residues long. V was shortened by 5 bases and J by 4 bases, with 12 bases between the two germline ends. The CDR3 loop reads CASSVDSWNQPQHF. The CDR3, as DNA: TGTGCCAGCAGCGTCGACAGTTGGAATCAGCCCCAGCATTTT.

The V gene is TRBV5-8, the J gene TRBJ1-6; TRBD1 is a possible D gene (6 bases). The CDR3 extends over 14 amino acids. The V gene lost 4 bases and the J gene lost 6 bases, with 11 bases spanning the gap. CDR1 SGHTS and CDR2 YDEGEE come from the germline V gene. The CDR3 region is CASSGGHGNSPLHF. The CDR3 DNA sequence: TGTGCCAGCAGCGGGGGACATGGTAATTCACCCCTCCACTTT. The full variable domain, in which reference TRBV5-8 and TRBJ1-6 provide the parts outside the CDR3, is EAGVTQSPTHLIKTRGQQATLRCSPISGHTSVYWYQQALGLGLQFLLWYDEGEERNRGNFPPRFSGRQFPNYSSELNVNALELEDSALYLCASSGGHGNSPLHFGNGTRLTVT.

The chain links TRBV7-2 to TRBJ1-3; TRBD1 is a possible D gene (6 bases). CDR3 length: 14 amino acids. With 4 bases removed from V and 7 bases from J, the gap between germline ends came to 14 bases. The germline V gene has CDR1 SGHTA and CDR2 FQGNSA. In DNA, the CDR3 is TGTGCCAGCAGCTCGATGGGACACGGGAACACCATATATTTT. This encodes CASSSMGHGNTIYF.

This clone was found once. The chain links TRBV6-5 to TRBJ1-2; 7 bases fit TRBD1. From germline, CDR1 is MNHEY and CDR2 SVGAGI. CDR3 length: 16 amino acids. V lost 2 bases and J lost 3; bases outside the gene matches: 9. CDR3: CASSYGNRGRDYGYTF. As DNA, the CDR3 is TGTGCCAGCAGTTACGGAAACAGGGGACGGGACTATGGCTACACCTTC.